The 18 T cell receptor beta chains below come from one sample, sequenced in a study of T cells after somatic rescue of genetic block. Profiling relied on immunoSEQ multiplex PCR, and the TCRdb table lists in-frame clones only, not all of them. The sample yields about 110,000 clones, 75% to 95% seen once. The sample comprised peripheral blood mononuclear cells (PBMCs). These receptors were obtained from a woman in her late teens or twenties.

This clone was found a few times. This chain joins TRBV13 and TRBJ1-3; D not resolved. Germline assignment: CDR1 PRHDT and CDR2 FYEKMQ (reference sequence). The ends were cut back, 5 bases at V and 4 bases at J, with 15 bases in the middle. This CDR3 is built from 15 residues. The CDR3 region has the DNA TGTGCCAGCAGCAATACCCCAGGATCCGGAAACACCATATATTTT. Translating it yields CASSNTPGSGNTIYF.

The J gene is TRBJ1-1, the V gene TRBV7-9, with TRBD1 as a possible D gene (5 bases). Germline values: CDR1 SEHNR, CDR2 FQNEAQ (reference sequence). Trimming took off 5 bases at V and 4 bases at J, with 17 bases between the two ends. This CDR3 region has 15 residues. The CDR3 here is CASSPHAGRGTEAFF. The CDR3 DNA sequence: TGTGCCAGCAGCCCACACGCAGGGAGGGGCACTGAAGCTTTCTTT.

Only one count was recorded for this clone. This chain uses TRBV19 with TRBJ2-2; tentatively, D is TRBD1 or TRBD2 (5 bases each). Trimming stripped 6 bases from V and 2 bases from J, with 7 bases between. Germline assignment: CDR1 LNHDA and CDR2 SQIVND (reference sequence). The length of the CDR3 is 13 residues. The CDR3 DNA sequence: TGTGCCAGTAGGAGGGGTAACACCGGGGAGCTGTTTTTT. Residues: CASRRGNTGELFF. The whole variable domain, filled in from reference TRBV19 and TRBJ2-2, reads DGGITQSPKYLFRKEGQNVTLSCEQNLNHDAMYWYRQDPGQGLRLIYYSQIVNDFQKGDIAEGYSVSREKKESFPLTVTSAQKNPTAFYLCASRRGNTGELFFGEGSRLTVL.

The chain is built from TRBV30 and TRBJ1-2; D gene unclear. This CDR3 comprises 13 residues. Looked up from germline, CDR1 is GTSNPN and CDR2 is SVGIG (reference sequence). V shed 5 bases and J shed 8 bases, with 18 bases lying between them. The chain's CDR3 is CAWGIPFLWGYTF. The CDR3 DNA reads as TGTGCCTGGGGGATTCCTTTTCTGTGGGGCTACACCTTC.

The genes are TRBV18 and TRBJ2-7; 8 bases map to TRBD1. V shed 3 bases and J 0 bases; nucleotides not matched to a gene: 4. The CDR3 has 15 amino acids. The germline CDR1 and CDR2 sequences are KGHSH and LQKENI. The chain's CDR3 is CASSPKGQVSYEQYF. For the CDR3, the DNA is TGTGCCAGCTCACCCAAGGGACAGGTCTCCTACGAGCAGTACTTC. The complete variable domain, with remaining parts taken from reference TRBV18 and TRBJ2-7, reads NAGVMQNPRHLVRRRGQEARLRCSPMKGHSHVYWYRQLPEEGLKFMVYLQKENIIDESGMPKERFSAEFPKEGPSILRIQQVVRGDSAAYFCASSPKGQVSYEQYFGPGTRLTVT.

This chain connects TRBV19 to TRBJ1-6; D is possibly TRBD1 (6 bases). V lost 11 bases to trimming and J lost 7 bases, with 18 bases between them. The CDR3 is 14 amino acids. The germline CDR1 and CDR2 sequences are LNHDA and SQIVND (reference sequence). The CDR3 region has the DNA TGTGCCGCCTCCAGGGCAGGGGTGAATTCACCCCTCCACTTT. It is translated as CAASRAGVNSPLHF.

The V call is TRBV12-5, the J call TRBJ2-7, with D unresolved. This CDR3 comprises 13 residues. Per germline, CDR1 LGHNT and CDR2 FRNRAP. V was cut by 0 bases and J by 7 bases, with 10 bases left in between. This chain's CDR3 is CASGLVPPAEQYF. The CDR3 DNA follows: TGTGCTAGTGGTTTGGTCCCTCCGGCGGAGCAGTACTTC.

This chain connects TRBV7-6 to TRBJ1-5, with D unresolved. Germline CDR1 reads SGHVS; CDR2 reads FNYEAQ. V was pared by 1 base and J by 1 base, with 5 bases between. The CDR3 totals 14 residues. CDR3 loop: CASSLEASNQPQHF. The CDR3 region has the DNA TGTGCCAGCAGCTTAGAGGCGAGCAATCAGCCCCAGCATTTT.

The chain joins TRBV19 to TRBJ2-2; D is unclear. Germline V gene lookup returns CDR1 LNHDA and CDR2 SQIVND (reference sequence). The ends were cut back, 2 bases at V and 6 bases at J, with 7 bases in the middle. This CDR3 has 13 amino acids. CDR3 coding DNA: TGTGCCAGTAGTATAAAGGCATCCGGGGAGCTGTTTTTT. Its translation is CASSIKASGELFF.

This sequence joins TRBV7-6 and TRBJ1-2; D gene ambiguous. Per the germline V gene, CDR1 is SGHVS and CDR2 is FNYEAQ. This CDR3 has 13 residues. The ends were cut back, 3 bases at V and 8 bases at J, with 13 bases in the middle. The CDR3 DNA reads TGTGCCAGCAGCTTCTCCCAAACTTGGGGCTACACCTTC. This translates into CASSFSQTWGYTF.

The chain combines TRBV27 with TRBJ2-1; 10 nucleotides line up with TRBD2. CDR1 and CDR2 (germline): MNHEY, SMNVEV (reference sequence). The J segment lost 8 bases and the V segment lost 6 bases, leaving 10 bases of the junction unmatched. CDR3 length: 15 amino acids. CDR3 sequence reads: CASRVERGGLDEQFF. DNA of the CDR3: TGTGCCAGCAGGGTTGAGCGGGGGGGCCTCGATGAGCAGTTCTTC.

The chain joins TRBV7-6 to TRBJ2-7, with D perhaps being TRBD1 or TRBD2 (6 bases each). Trimming took off 5 bases at V and 5 bases at J, with 22 bases between the two ends. This CDR3 spans 16 amino acids. Germline V lookup: CDR1 SGHVS, CDR2 FNYEAQ. This CDR3 reads CASSPLGGHRANEQYF. The CDR3 DNA reads as TGTGCCAGCAGCCCGCTTGGGGGGCACAGGGCCAACGAGCAGTACTTC.

The genes are TRBV23-1 and TRBJ1-4; possibly TRBD1 for D (5 bases). TRBV23-1 counts as an open reading frame of uncertain function. Trimming pared 4 bases from V and 4 bases from J, leaving 19 bases between. CDR3 size: 17 residues. For the CDR3, the DNA is TGCGCCAGCAGTCCACATCGTCGGGACGGGTGTAATGAAAAACTGTTTTTT. Its translation is CASSPHRRDGCNEKLFF.

This chain links TRBV14 with TRBJ1-2; D is unresolved. This CDR3 is built from 14 residues. CDR1 and CDR2 from the germline V gene are SGHDN and FVKESK. V was shortened by 0 bases and J by 4 bases, with 9 bases between the two germline ends. CDR3: CASSQEAAGYGYTF. The CDR3 DNA follows: TGTGCCAGCAGCCAAGAGGCAGCGGGCTATGGCTACACCTTC.

This sequence joins TRBV19 and TRBJ1-1, with 10 bases fitting TRBD1. V lost 5 bases to trimming and J lost 3 bases; unmatched junction nucleotides: 3. The length of the CDR3 is 14 residues. Germline values: CDR1 LNHDA, CDR2 SQIVND (reference sequence). As DNA, the CDR3 is TGTGCCAGTAGTGTGGGACAGGGGTACACTGAAGCTTTCTTT. Protein: CASSVGQGYTEAFF.

The rearrangement joins TRBV20-1 to TRBJ2-7; D is unclear. The CDR3 is 11 amino acids. Germline V gives CDR1 DFQATT, CDR2 SNEGSKA (reference sequence). The germline V and J ends were trimmed by 6 bases and 6 bases, with 12 bases remaining between them. CDR3 region: CSATLRSEQYF. CDR3 DNA sequence: TGCAGTGCCACGCTTCGGTCCGAGCAGTACTTC.

The chain links TRBV7-8 to TRBJ1-2; tentatively, D is TRBD1 (5 bases). CDR1 and CDR2 from the germline V gene are SGHVS and FQNEAQ. Trimming left V 3 bases short and J 4 bases short, with 15 bases between. CDR3 length: 15 residues. The CDR3 here is CASSLGLPWGYGYTF. The CDR3 region has the DNA TGTGCCAGCAGCTTGGGACTTCCCTGGGGCTATGGCTACACCTTC.

Points on this clone: At the DNA level, this CDR3 is encoded by other sequences in the same sample as well. The V call is TRBV5-4, the J call TRBJ1-6; D is uncertain. The CDR3 contains 14 residues. With 2 bases removed from V and 6 bases from J, the gap between germline ends came to 9 bases. Germline V CDR1 and CDR2: SGHNT, YYREEE (reference sequence). The CDR3 reads CASSLGTANSPLHF. The CDR3 DNA is TGTGCCAGCAGCTTAGGTACAGCTAATTCACCCCTCCACTTT.